The text below deals with one T cell receptor (beta chain). Its specificity is not known. Synthesis of TCR cDNA relied on 5'RACE template switching, which attached a universal primer site and UMIs. TCRdb analysed the 5' RACE reads with MiXCR anew, one entry per CDR3 protein. This sample has some 150,000 distinct CDR3 sequences, with 11% found just once. These data originate in a study of T cells after yellow fever vaccination. The study's findings and limits: Researchers noted that a small share of clonotypes showed up in both CD4 and CD8 compartments. There was a possibility that FACS-sorted repertoires contained abundant clonotypes contaminating from the bulk population. Reappearing after the booster were most of the clones from primary vaccination (96% CD4, about 88% CD8).

The clonotype comes from a man aged 18 to 29 who received the YFV17D yellow fever vaccine. Here the sequenced sample was CD8+ T cells sorted from PBMCs, taken 15 days after the yellow fever booster vaccination.

The CDR3 region has the DNA TGCGCCAGCAGCTTGGAGGCGGCCCCCTACGAGCAGTACTTC. Translated: CASSLEAAPYEQYF. V gene TRBV5-1 combines with J gene TRBJ2-7; D is ambiguous. This CDR3 is built from 14 residues. The V gene lost 0 bases and the J gene lost 2 bases, with 9 bases spanning the gap. Germline V gene lookup returns CDR1 SGHRS and CDR2 YFSETQ.